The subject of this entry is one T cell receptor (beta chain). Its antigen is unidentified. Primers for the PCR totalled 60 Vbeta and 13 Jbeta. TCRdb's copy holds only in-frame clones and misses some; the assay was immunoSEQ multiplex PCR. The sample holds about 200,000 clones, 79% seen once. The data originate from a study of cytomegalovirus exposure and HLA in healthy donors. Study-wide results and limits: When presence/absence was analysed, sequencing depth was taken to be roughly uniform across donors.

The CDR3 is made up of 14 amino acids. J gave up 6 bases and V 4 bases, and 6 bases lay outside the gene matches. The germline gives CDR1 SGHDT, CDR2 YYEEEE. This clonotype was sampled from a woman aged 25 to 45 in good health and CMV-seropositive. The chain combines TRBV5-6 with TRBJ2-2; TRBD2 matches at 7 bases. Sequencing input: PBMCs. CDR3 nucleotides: TGTGCCAGCAGCCTTAAGGGGAGGGCCGGGGAGCTGTTTTTT. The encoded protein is CASSLKGRAGELFF. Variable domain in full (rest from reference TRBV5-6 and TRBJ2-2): DAGVTQSPTHLIKTRGQQVTLRCSPKSGHDTVSWYQQALGQGPQFIFQYYEEEERQRGNFPDRFSGHQFPNYSSELNVNALLLGDSALYLCASSLKGRAGELFFGEGSRLTVL.